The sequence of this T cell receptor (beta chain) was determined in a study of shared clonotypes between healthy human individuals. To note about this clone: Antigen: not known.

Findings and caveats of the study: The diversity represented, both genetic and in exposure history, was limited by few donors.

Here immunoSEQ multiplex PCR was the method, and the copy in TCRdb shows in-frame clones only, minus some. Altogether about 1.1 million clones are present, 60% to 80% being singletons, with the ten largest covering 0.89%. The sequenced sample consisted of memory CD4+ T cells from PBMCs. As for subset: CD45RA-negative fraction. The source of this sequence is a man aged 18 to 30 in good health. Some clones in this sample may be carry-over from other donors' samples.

CDR3 sequence: CASSWASAHSYNEQFF. CDR3 nucleotides: TGCGCCAGCAGCTGGGCTAGCGCTCACTCCTACAATGAGCAGTTCTTC. The chain joins TRBV5-1 to TRBJ2-1; the D gene is possibly TRBD2 (6 bases). The CDR3 consists of 16 residues. CDR1 is SGHRS and CDR2 is YFSETQ in the germline V gene. The ends were cut back, 3 bases at V and 0 bases at J, with 13 bases in the middle. The full variable domain, with the rest looked up from reference TRBV5-1 and TRBJ2-1, is KAGVTQTPRYLIKTRGQQVTLSCSPISGHRSVSWYQQTPGQGLQFLFEYFSETQRNKGNFPGRFSGRQFSNSRSEMNVSTLELGDSALYLCASSWASAHSYNEQFFGPGTRLTVL.